This entry features one TCR beta chain sequence. The target of this receptor is not known. The library was prepared using 5' RACE. Preparation of each TCR library used approximately 3,500 ng of total RNA. For each sample, cDNA was synthesized in eight separate reactions using SMARTScribe reverse transcriptase. During cDNA synthesis, template switching introduced unique molecular identifiers that contained a 6-nucleotide sample barcode. Two nested PCRs of around 16 and 10 cycles amplified the TCRalpha and TCRbeta cDNA, and bead purification followed each PCR. Before amplification, the cDNA was treated with uracil DNA-glycosylase and purified using the QIAquick PCR purification kit. The second PCR added Illumina TruSeq-compatible adapters along with sample-specific barcodes. TapeStation and Qubit were used to check library quality and concentration, and 5 ng of each library was pooled. The pooled libraries were sequenced with 2 x 100 bp reads and custom sequencing primers on an Illumina HiSeq2500 single-index Rapid Run. Turning to the authors' computational methods: MiGEC version 1.2.6 was used for UMI-based consensus assembly to correct PCR and sequencing errors. MiXCR version 2.1.1 was used for V(D)J alignment, clonotype assembly and CDR3 extraction. Normalisation of gene usage, clonotype sharing and MAIT/NKT TCR abundance was achieved by analysing the top 1000, 10 000 and 20 000 clonotypes per sample. Diversity was computed as the inverse Simpson index with the vegan R package after downsampling to 27 000 UMIs. Paired Mann-Whitney U tests on discordant twin pairs were used, with Benjamini-Hochberg multiple-testing correction. The reads were reprocessed in TCRdb, with one entry per CDR3 protein sequence and no accompanying DNA. These V and J calls rely on TCRdb rather than the paper's analysis. This sample's table contains 200,000 to 250,000 distinct CDR3 sequences. The top ten clonotypes cover roughly 1.5% of the sample.

The data were taken from a study of monozygotic twins with inflammatory bowel disease (dated by TCRdb to about 2019). With regard to the full study: The complete study included roughly 30 monozygotic twin pairs: 19 IBD-discordant Danish pairs and nine German pairs, of which four were IBD-concordant and five were IBD-discordant. Disease-associated traits were sought mainly through comparisons between IBD patients and their genetically identical healthy co-twins within discordant pairs. Each individual had, on average, about 151 000 unique TCRalpha sequences and 181 000 unique TCRbeta sequences available for analysis.

CDR1 is given as LNHDA and CDR2 as SQIVND, both from the germline V gene (reference sequence). Counted from cysteine to phenylalanine, this CDR3 has 14 amino acids. No DNA is listed. From each donor, a roughly 2.3 ml peripheral blood sample was collected into PAXgene tubes and stored at -80 degrees C. Without any T cell sorting, total RNA was extracted from whole blood using the PAXgene blood miRNA kit on an automated QIAcube. Deep TCRalpha and TCRbeta repertoire profiling with unique molecular barcoding was performed on peripheral blood of monozygotic twin pairs concordant or discordant for inflammatory bowel disease. Smoking habits were recorded for all twin pairs, and individuals were classified as current, former or never smokers. Findings and caveats that apply to the study as a whole: The analysis was unable to tell apart different T cell subtypes. Because patients received different immunosuppressive treatments, the repertoires may have picked up extra background noise and variability between individuals. No single strong signal or clonotype linked to IBD turned up in the results, so the idea that one exists was not supported. IBD patients shared fewer clonotypes with other individuals than healthy twins did, most markedly in patients showing signs of disease activity. No difference in repertoire similarity was observed between concordant and discordant twins, possibly owing to limited statistical power. A decrease in TCRbeta repertoire diversity, as measured by inverse Simpson index, was observed in IBD patients compared with their healthy co-twins.

The V and J genes are TRBV19 and TRBJ1-2. The clonotype was recovered from a human donor with ulcerative colitis or Crohn's disease, or a healthy co-twin of an affected twin (not recorded which). Sequencing was done on a sample of blood. This receptor carries the CDR3 CASSPLPMLDGYTF.